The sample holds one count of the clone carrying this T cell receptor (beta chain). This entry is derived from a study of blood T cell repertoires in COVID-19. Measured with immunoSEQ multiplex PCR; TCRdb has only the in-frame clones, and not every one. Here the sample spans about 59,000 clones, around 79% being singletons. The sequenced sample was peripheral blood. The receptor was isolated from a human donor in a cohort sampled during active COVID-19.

The CDR3 coding sequence is TGTGCCAGCAGCATTAGCGGGTCCCACAATGAGCAGTTCTTC. This sequence encodes CASSISGSHNEQFF. This sequence joins TRBV6-5 and TRBJ2-1, with TRBD2 matching over 7 bases. V trimming: 6 bases; J trimming: 5 bases; junction bases outside the gene matches: 7. The CDR3 has 14 residues. CDR1 and CDR2 (germline): MNHEY, SVGAGI.